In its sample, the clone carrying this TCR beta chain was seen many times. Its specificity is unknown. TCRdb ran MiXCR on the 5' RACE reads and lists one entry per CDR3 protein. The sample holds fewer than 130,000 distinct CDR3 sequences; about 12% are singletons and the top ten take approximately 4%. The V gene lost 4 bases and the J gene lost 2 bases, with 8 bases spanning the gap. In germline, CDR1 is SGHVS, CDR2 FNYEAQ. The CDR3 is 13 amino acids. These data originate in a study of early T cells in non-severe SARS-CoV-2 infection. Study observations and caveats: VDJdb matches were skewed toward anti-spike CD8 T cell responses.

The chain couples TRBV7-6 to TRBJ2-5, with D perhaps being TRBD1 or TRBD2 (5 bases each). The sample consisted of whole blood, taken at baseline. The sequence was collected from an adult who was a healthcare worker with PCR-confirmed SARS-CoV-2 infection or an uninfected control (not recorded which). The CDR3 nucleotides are TGTGCCAGCAGCTGGGGACGGCAAGAGACCCAGTACTTC. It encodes CASSWGRQETQYF.